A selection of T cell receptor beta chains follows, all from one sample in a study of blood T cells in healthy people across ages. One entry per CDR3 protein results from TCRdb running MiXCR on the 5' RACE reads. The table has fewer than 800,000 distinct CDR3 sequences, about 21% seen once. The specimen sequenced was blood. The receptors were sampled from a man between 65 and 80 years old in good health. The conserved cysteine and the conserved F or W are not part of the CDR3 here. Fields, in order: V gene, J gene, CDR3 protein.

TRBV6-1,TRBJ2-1,ASADRGVMSYNEQF
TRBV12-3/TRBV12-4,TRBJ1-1,ASSHGMNTEAF
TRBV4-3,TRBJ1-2,ASSQAPGANYGYT
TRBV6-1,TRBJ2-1,ASTSGSLYNEQF
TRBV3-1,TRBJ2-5,ASSSYQEAQY
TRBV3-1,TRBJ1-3,ASSRRQGLSGNTIY
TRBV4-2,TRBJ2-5,ASSQDPAGVQETQY
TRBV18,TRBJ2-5,ASSLEQGFQETQY
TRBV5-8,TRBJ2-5,ASGSYGWQETQY
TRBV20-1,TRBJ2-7,SAPGLAGGLGNEQY
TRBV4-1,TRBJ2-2,ASSQDWGSRRNTGELF
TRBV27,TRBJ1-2,ASSSQGSRGYT
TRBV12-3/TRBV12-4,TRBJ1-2,ASSLPGGADYGYT
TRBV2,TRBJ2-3,ASSASPSTDTQY
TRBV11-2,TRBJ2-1,ASSLDVAYNEQF
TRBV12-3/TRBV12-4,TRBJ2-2,ASRSYYGQQNTGELF
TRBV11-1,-,ASTHLDGGSNEQF
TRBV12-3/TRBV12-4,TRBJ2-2,ASRPSGPVRELF
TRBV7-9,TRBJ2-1,ASSTELDEQF
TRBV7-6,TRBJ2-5,ASSYDRGETQY
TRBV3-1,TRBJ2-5,ASSHPGVMETQY
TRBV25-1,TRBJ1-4,ASSDFEGAGEKLF
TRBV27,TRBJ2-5,ASSFRGTSGSVLETQY
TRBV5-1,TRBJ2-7,ASSLDRHSYEQY
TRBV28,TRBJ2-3,ASSYQTGGTDTQY
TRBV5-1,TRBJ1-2,ASSPDRLGYT
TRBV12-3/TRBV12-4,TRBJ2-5,ASSLGSSKETQY
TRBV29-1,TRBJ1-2,SVFGTGINYGYT
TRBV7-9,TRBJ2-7,ASSRRDVLY
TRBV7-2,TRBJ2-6,ASSLRHSGANVLT
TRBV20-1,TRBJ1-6,SARDEGTGVFGNSPLH
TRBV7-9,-,ASSHGQGSSYEQY
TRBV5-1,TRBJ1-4,ASSLAGAPGEKLF
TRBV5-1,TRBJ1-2,ASSLSEGNYGYT
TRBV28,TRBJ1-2,ASSEGLGYGYT
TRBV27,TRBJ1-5,ASGEQGQPQH
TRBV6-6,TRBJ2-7,ASSNLVGIEQY
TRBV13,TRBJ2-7,ASSRQSTYEQY
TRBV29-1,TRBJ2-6,SVELDSGANVLT
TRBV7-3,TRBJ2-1,ASSVLQAGGPGEQF
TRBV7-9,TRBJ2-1,ASSLETPHNEQF
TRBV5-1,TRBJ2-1,ASSLDLAGSNEQF
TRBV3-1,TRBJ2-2,ASSQRRGLAGELF
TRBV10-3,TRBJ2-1,AINLSYNEQF
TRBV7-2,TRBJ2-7,ASSLARTSGSSYEQY
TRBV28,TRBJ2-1,ASNNRVREQF
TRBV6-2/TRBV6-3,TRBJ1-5,ASGIFGNQPQH
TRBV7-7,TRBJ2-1,ASSPRLAGLYNEQF
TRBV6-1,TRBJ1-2,ASSEDWDSSNYGYT
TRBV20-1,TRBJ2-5,SALGTNGPLETQY
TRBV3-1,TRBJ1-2,ASSATGNYGYT
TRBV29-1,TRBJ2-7,SVNQRLAGVVYEQY
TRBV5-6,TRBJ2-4,VSSPTGTKNIQY
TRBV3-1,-,ASSQQPAGTYEQY
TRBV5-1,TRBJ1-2,ASSWRTEYGYT